One TCR beta chain is described in this entry. The data were produced by immunoSEQ multiplex PCR, yet TCRdb's version contains in-frame clones alone and is incomplete. This table holds around 230,000 clones, nearly 90% found once. This sample is part of a study of blood T cell repertoires in COVID-19. At the level of the study: The United States, Italy and Spain provided the acute and convalescent COVID-19 samples.

Cohorts were assigned according to the clinical history that participants reported. From germline, CDR1 is SGHRS and CDR2 YFSETQ. CDR3 length: 14 amino acids. With 0 bases removed from V and 11 bases from J, the gap between germline ends came to 12 bases. This receptor was identified in a woman aged 25 to 45 with acute COVID-19. V and J are TRBV5-1 and TRBJ1-6, with D perhaps TRBD1 (6 bases). Sequencing was done on a sample of PBMCs or T cells enriched from blood (not recorded which). The CDR3 nucleotides read TGCGCCAGCAGCTTGGAGGCAGGGGCAGCACCCCTCCACTTT. Residues: CASSLEAGAAPLHF.